This T cell receptor beta chain derives from a study of Ad26.COV2.S vaccination and SARS-CoV-2 variants (dated by TCRdb to the early 2020s). About the investigation overall: Donors in the vaccine arm were drawn from COV1001, a multicentre, randomized, double-blind, placebo-controlled phase I-IIa trial testing Ad26.COV2.S in healthy adults. Ad26.COV2.S was administered intramuscularly at a dose of 5x10^10 or 1x10^11 viral particles, either as one shot or as two shots given 56 days apart. Investigators remained blinded to trial group allocation during experiments and outcome assessment. The TCR-sequenced set comprised about 32 samples: about 19 Ad26.COV2.S vaccine recipients, 5 placebo recipients and 8 SARS-CoV-2 convalescent individuals. Trial participants were randomized into five groups of five: low-dose or high-dose Ad26.COV2.S given once or twice, or placebo on both occasions. TCRbeta repertoire sequencing was used to assess the specificity and breadth of SARS-CoV-2-reactive T cell receptors after Ad26.COV2.S vaccination.

Comments on this clone: Its recognized antigen is unknown. No much larger clone exists at a distance of one base, and base qualities are not known.

Including cysteine and phenylalanine, the CDR3 has 17 amino acids. Just the 51-base CDR3 DNA is kept, in frame starting at base 1. V lost 0 bases and J lost 1 base; the stretch between them is 15 bases long. CDR1 MGHRA and CDR2 YSYEKL are derived from the germline V gene. The label giving this sample's treatment or condition can be read as: around 19 received Ad26.COV2.S at low or high dose, single or two shots; 5 received placebo; per-sample allocation not given. For vaccine and placebo recipients, the sequenced repertoires came from samples collected on day 63 after the first injection. In Cohort 1b, about two dozen adults aged 18-55 years were enrolled at a single site in Boston, USA, between 29 July and 7 August 2020. Ad26.COV2.S consisted of a replication-incompetent adenovirus type 26 vector by which a prefusion-stabilized SARS-CoV-2 spike protein from the original Wuhan strain was expressed.

The immunoSEQ Assay was used to sequence TCRbeta CDR3 regions. After extraction, genomic DNA underwent amplification by bias-controlled multiplex PCR, followed by high-throughput sequencing. On the study's bioinformatics: To quantify the absolute abundance of every unique TCRbeta CDR3 region, sequences were collapsed and filtered. Usable DNA was measured by amplifying reference genes present in all nucleated cells, and TCRbeta template counts were normalized to that usable DNA to estimate T cell fraction. Repertoire TCRs were annotated as SARS-CoV-2-specific by exact matching of V gene, CDR3 amino acid sequence and J gene to a known reactive TCR set. The reference SARS-CoV-2 TCR set was derived from MIRA and filtered for enrichment in COVID-19-positive ImmuneCODE repertoires, a step that removed public or cross-reactive TCRs. Based on the MIRA antigens, annotated TCRs were further analysed at the level of specific ORF or position within ORF. Depth was the summed frequency of annotated unique rearrangements, while breadth was defined as annotated unique rearrangements over total unique productive rearrangements. TCR breadth was compared between groups using two-sided Wilcoxon rank-sum tests. The table comes from immuneACCESS by way of TCRdb, which keeps in-frame sequences with V and J called. Part of the clones is missing from these tables; in studies checked, under half for an unresolved V gene and the rest for unknown reasons. That table supplies the V and J calls and clone size; D and trimming were determined from the DNA. The sample data list approximately 350,000 clones, and around 86% of these were observed just once. Of the sample, roughly 3.6% is held by the ten largest clones.

Overall study results and their limits: Spike-specific TCR breadth was higher in Ad26.COV2.S recipients than in placebo recipients (P = 0.0014). After vaccination, spike-specific CD8+ and CD4+ T cell responses were reported to show substantial breadth. The study lacked the statistical power to compare responses across vaccine doses or regimens. Vaccine and placebo recipients had similar non-spike TCR breadth, a finding consistent with the vaccine containing only spike. It was noted by the authors that total T cell responses may have been underestimated by the TCR breadth and depth analyses.

This clonotype was sampled from a person aged 18 to 65 who received the Ad26.COV2.S COVID-19 vaccine or a placebo. The sequence is built from TRBV4-1 and TRBJ1-1; the D gene is perhaps TRBD1, on 5 matching bases. The source material was peripheral blood, sampled in a trial of Ad26.COV2.S vaccine versus placebo. The CDR3 has the sequence CASSQEGLGGWNTEAFF. In nucleotides, the sequence is TGCGCCAGCAGCCAAGAGGGTTTGGGGGGTTGGAACACTGAAGCTTTCTTT.